These 13 T cell receptor beta chains came from one sample sequenced in a study of T cells in Graves' hyperthyroidism and ophthalmopathy. RNA transcripts provided the source from which TCR beta CDR3 regions were amplified. The HTBI primer set served for first-round RT-PCR of the TCR CDR3. TCRdb re-analysed the multiplex PCR reads in MiXCR, keeping a single row per CDR3 protein. The table records about 700,000 distinct CDR3 sequences, 14% of them present only once. Sequenced sample: blood. The receptors come from a woman aged 18-29 years with Graves' hyperthyroidism.

The V call is TRBV24-1, the J call TRBJ2-5, with unresolved D. Germline-derived CDR1 and CDR2 are KGHDR and SFDVKD. V gave up 3 bases and J gave up 2 bases, with 12 bases separating them. This CDR3 has 15 residues. CDR3 loop: CATSDNLVEQETQYF. The CDR3 DNA follows: TGTGCCACCAGTGATAACCTCGTTGAGCAAGAGACCCAGTACTTC.

In this sample, this clonotype turned up many times. This sequence joins TRBV11-2 and TRBJ2-7; possibly TRBD1 for D (5 bases). Germline CDR1 reads SGHAT; CDR2 reads FQNNGV. The CDR3 sequence is 16 residues long. Trimming pared 0 bases from V and 0 bases from J, leaving 12 bases between. CDR3 region: CASSLDQYQGSYEQYF. DNA for the CDR3: TGTGCCAGCAGCTTAGATCAATACCAGGGCTCCTACGAGCAGTACTTC.

This clonotype has just a few counts. The chain has TRBV18 and TRBJ2-1; TRBD1 agrees at 11 bases. Germline V gene data show CDR1 as KGHSH and CDR2 as LQKENI. V shed 3 bases and J 16 bases; nucleotides not matched to a gene: 2. CDR3 length: 11 residues. DNA for the CDR3: TGTGCCAGCTCACCGGACAGGGGGCGATTCTTC. Its translation: CASSPDRGRFF. The entire variable domain, with the rest obtained from reference TRBV18 and TRBJ2-1, is as follows: NAGVMQNPRHLVRRRGQEARLRCSPMKGHSHVYWYRQLPEEGLKFMVYLQKENIIDESGMPKERFSAEFPKEGPSILRIQQVVRGDSAAYFCASSPDRGRFFGPGTRLTVL.

This clonotype has a count of ten or more. This chain links TRBV28 with TRBJ1-5, with unresolved D. The V and J ends lost 8 bases and 0 bases respectively, with 17 bases between them. Per germline, CDR1 MDHEN and CDR2 SYDVKM. The CDR3 spans 16 residues. CDR3 loop: CASFPTARYSNQPQHF. The DNA of the CDR3 is TGTGCCAGCTTCCCGACCGCTAGATATAGCAATCAGCCCCAGCATTTT.

Concerning this clonotype: A much larger clone differs by one base, so this may be a read error. The chain links TRBV10-3 to TRBJ2-5; TRBD1 agrees at 7 bases. Germline CDR1 ENHRY, CDR2 SYGVKD. The CDR3 consists of 19 residues. The CDR3 region has the DNA TGTACCAGCAGTGTCGCTGCCCCGTGGGACAGAAATTACCAAGAGACCCAGTACTTC. This sequence encodes CTSSVAAPWDRNYQETQYF.

This clonotype was seen ten or more times. The chain uses TRBV30 and TRBJ1-5, with TRBD1 matching 10 bases. CDR3 size: 17 residues. V gave up 5 bases and J gave up 2 bases; unmatched junction bases: 12. Looked up from germline, CDR1 is GTSNPN and CDR2 is SVGIG (reference sequence). CDR3 residues: CAWAKGDRGFGNQPQHF. In DNA, the CDR3 is TGTGCCTGGGCGAAGGGGGACAGGGGATTTGGCAATCAGCCCCAGCATTTT.

This clonotype turned up a few times. V is TRBV6-1 and J is TRBJ2-5; D might be TRBD1 (5 bases). In germline, CDR1 is MNHNS, CDR2 SASEGT. Trimming left V 7 bases short and J 5 bases short, with 11 bases between. The CDR3 totals 12 residues. As DNA, the CDR3 is TGTGCCAGCACAGGGTCGTCCGAGACCCAGTACTTC. Translation gives CASTGSSETQYF.

This clonotype was seen many times. The chain couples TRBV28 to TRBJ2-3; 14 bases agree with TRBD2. Germline V gives CDR1 MDHEN, CDR2 SYDVKM. CDR3 size: 17 residues. J was trimmed by 3 bases and V by 2 bases; bases with no gene match: 4. CDR3: CASSLIGTSGRTDTQYF. The CDR3 nucleotides are TGTGCCAGCAGTTTAATAGGGACTAGCGGGAGAACAGATACGCAGTATTTT.

This clonotype was observed many times. This chain connects TRBV18 to TRBJ2-7; perhaps TRBD1 as D (5 bases). CDR1 KGHSH and CDR2 LQKENI come from the germline V gene. This CDR3 is 16 amino acids long. The germline V and J ends were trimmed by 5 bases and 3 bases, with 20 bases remaining between them. CDR3 sequence (DNA): TGTGCCAGCTCATACATCCCAGGGAAATCCAACTACGAGCAGTACTTC. Translating gives CASSYIPGKSNYEQYF.

In this sample, this clonotype turned up many times. The rearrangement uses TRBV18 and TRBJ2-1, with D unclear. Germline loops: CDR1 KGHSH, CDR2 LQKENI. The CDR3 is 13 residues long. V gave up 2 bases and J gave up 5 bases, with 7 bases separating them. CDR3 nucleotide sequence: TGTGCCAGCTCACCAACGACAAACAATGAGCAGTTCTTC. Encoded protein: CASSPTTNNEQFF.

This clonotype was picked up a small number of times. The V and J genes are TRBV18 and TRBJ2-2, with a tentative D call TRBD2 (5 bases). The germline V and J ends were trimmed by 3 bases and 0 bases, with 14 bases remaining between them. CDR3 size: 17 residues. Germline V gene sequence: CDR1 KGHSH, CDR2 LQKENI. CDR3 DNA: TGTGCCAGCTCACCGCCCTCGCGGGTTCCGAACACCGGGGAGCTGTTTTTT. It encodes CASSPPSRVPNTGELFF. Using reference TRBV18 and TRBJ2-2 for the parts outside the CDR3, the full variable domain is NAGVMQNPRHLVRRRGQEARLRCSPMKGHSHVYWYRQLPEEGLKFMVYLQKENIIDESGMPKERFSAEFPKEGPSILRIQQVVRGDSAAYFCASSPPSRVPNTGELFFGEGSRLTVL.

There are a few counts of this clonotype. This chain uses TRBV5-6 with TRBJ1-1; the D gene is possibly TRBD1 (5 bases). Germline V gene sequence: CDR1 SGHDT, CDR2 YYEEEE. With 1 base removed from V and 2 bases from J, the gap between germline ends came to 12 bases. The CDR3 contains 15 residues. The CDR3 DNA sequence: TGTGCCAGCAGCTTGTTGATGGGGGAAAACACTGAAGCTTTCTTT. It yields the protein CASSLLMGENTEAFF. Variable domain in full (rest from reference TRBV5-6 and TRBJ1-1): DAGVTQSPTHLIKTRGQQVTLRCSPKSGHDTVSWYQQALGQGPQFIFQYYEEEERQRGNFPDRFSGHQFPNYSSELNVNALLLGDSALYLCASSLLMGENTEAFFGQGTRLTVV.

A remark on this clonotype: The junction and the germline gene differ at one end; a read error may be behind it. The chain employs TRBV6-9 and TRBJ2-5; D remains ambiguous. There are 14 residues in the CDR3. In germline, CDR1 is MNHGY, CDR2 SVAAGI. In nucleotides, the CDR3 is TGTGCCAGCAGTTACGGCAGGAACCAAGAGACCCAGTGCTTC. Its protein product is CASSYGRNQETQCF.